This TCR beta chain was sequenced during a study of identifying expanded T cells in peripheral blood. Repertoires were generated with immunoSEQ multiplex PCR, while TCRdb's copy carries only in-frame clones and drops some. The sample contains roughly 81,000 clones, 80% to 85% of which appear only once. A word on this clone: The antigen remains unidentified.

Collection occurred without any documented infections or immune events in donors. V was trimmed by 0 bases and J by 8 bases, leaving 14 bases between them. The CDR3 loop spans 15 amino acids. Germline values: CDR1 SGHDT, CDR2 YYEEEE. The study's findings and limits: Clone count variance between roughly 2-week samples rose with total template count.

The rearrangement uses TRBV5-6 and TRBJ1-4; D might be TRBD1 (6 bases). The sequencing sample was made of blood. The receptor's source is a person between 18 and 75 years old in good health. The CDR3 is CASSLGSGDQEKLFF. The CDR3 region has the DNA TGTGCCAGCAGCTTGGGGTCAGGGGACCAAGAAAAACTGTTTTTT.